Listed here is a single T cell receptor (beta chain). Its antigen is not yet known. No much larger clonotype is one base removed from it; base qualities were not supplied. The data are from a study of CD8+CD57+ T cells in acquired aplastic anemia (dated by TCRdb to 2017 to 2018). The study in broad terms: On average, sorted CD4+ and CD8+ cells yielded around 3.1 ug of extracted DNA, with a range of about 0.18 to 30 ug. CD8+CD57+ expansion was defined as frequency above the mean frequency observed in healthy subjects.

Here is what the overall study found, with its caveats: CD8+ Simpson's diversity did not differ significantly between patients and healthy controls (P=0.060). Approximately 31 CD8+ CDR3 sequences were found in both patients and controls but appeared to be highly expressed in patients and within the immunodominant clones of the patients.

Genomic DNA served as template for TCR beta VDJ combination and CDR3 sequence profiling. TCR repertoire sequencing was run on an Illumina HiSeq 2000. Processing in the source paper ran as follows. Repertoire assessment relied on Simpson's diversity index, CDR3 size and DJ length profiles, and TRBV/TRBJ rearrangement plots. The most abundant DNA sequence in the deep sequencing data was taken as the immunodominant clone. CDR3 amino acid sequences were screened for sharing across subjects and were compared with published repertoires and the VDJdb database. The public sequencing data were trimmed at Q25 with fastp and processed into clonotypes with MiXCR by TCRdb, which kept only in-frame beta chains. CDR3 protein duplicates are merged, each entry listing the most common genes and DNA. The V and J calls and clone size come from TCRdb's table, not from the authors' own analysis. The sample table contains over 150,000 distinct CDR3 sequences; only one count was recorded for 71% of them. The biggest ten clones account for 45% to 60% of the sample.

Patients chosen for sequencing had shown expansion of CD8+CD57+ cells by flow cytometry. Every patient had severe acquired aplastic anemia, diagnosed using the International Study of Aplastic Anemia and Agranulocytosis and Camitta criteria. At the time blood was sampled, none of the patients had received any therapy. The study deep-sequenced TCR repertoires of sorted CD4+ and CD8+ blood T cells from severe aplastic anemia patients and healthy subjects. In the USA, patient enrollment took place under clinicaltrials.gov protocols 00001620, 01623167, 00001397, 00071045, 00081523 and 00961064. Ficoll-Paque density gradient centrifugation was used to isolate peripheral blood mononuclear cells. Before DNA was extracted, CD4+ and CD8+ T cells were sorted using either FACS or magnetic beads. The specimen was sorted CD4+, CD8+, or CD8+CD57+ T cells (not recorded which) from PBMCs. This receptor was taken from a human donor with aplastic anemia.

CDR3 loop: CASRQGASGNTIYF. The DNA sequence is TGTGCCAGTAGACAGGGGGCTTCTGGAAACACCATATATTTT. The chain couples TRBV19 to TRBJ1-3; 9 bases in the junction line up with TRBD1. V ends up 6 bases short and J 1 base short, with an unmatched junction base count of 1. Taken from the germline V gene (reference sequence), the CDR1 and CDR2 loops are LNHDA and SQIVND. Its CDR3 holds 14 amino acids, cysteine through phenylalanine. The retained sequence is limited to the CDR3, 42 bases, with the frame set at the first base.